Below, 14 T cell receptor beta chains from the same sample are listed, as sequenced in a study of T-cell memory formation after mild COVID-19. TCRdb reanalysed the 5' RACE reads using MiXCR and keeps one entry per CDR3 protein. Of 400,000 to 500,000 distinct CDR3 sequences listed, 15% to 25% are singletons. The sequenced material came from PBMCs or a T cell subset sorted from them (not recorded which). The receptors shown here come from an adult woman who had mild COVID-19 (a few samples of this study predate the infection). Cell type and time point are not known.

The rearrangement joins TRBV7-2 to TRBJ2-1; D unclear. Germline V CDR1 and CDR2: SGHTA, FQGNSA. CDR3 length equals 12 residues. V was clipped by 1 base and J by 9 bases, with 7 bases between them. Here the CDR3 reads CASSLDIREQFF. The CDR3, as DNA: TGTGCCAGCAGCTTAGATATCCGTGAGCAGTTCTTC.

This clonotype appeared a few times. The CDR3 is CSANDGPYEQYF. The CDR3 DNA is TGCAGTGCCAACGACGGACCCTACGAGCAGTACTTC. This chain connects TRBV20-1 to TRBJ2-7, with no clear D. Germline loops: CDR1 DFQATT, CDR2 SNEGSKA (reference sequence). With 6 bases removed from V and 2 bases from J, the gap between germline ends came to 11 bases. CDR3 size: 12 residues.

CDR3 loop: CASSIRGLRNEQFF. The CDR3 bases are TGTGCCAGTAGTATCAGGGGTCTACGGAATGAGCAGTTCTTC. The chain couples TRBV19 to TRBJ2-1; a weak D match, TRBD1 (6 bases). Germline-derived CDR1 and CDR2 are LNHDA and SQIVND (reference sequence). This CDR3 comprises 14 residues. Trimming left V 3 bases short and J 7 bases short, with 13 bases between.

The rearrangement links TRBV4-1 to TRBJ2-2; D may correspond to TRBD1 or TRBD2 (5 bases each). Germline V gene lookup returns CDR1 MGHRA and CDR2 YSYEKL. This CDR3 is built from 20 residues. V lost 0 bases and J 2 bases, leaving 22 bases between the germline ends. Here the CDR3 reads CASSQDWTRRGAYNTGELFF. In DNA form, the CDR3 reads TGCGCCAGCAGCCAAGATTGGACACGACGAGGGGCCTATAACACCGGGGAGCTGTTTTTT.

CDR3 nucleotide sequence: TGTGCCAGCAGCCTCCTGACTAGCGTACGAAACCTAACCTCCTACAATGAGCAGTTCTTC. It encodes CASSLLTSVRNLTSYNEQFF. The rearrangement uses TRBV11-1 and TRBJ2-1; 8 nucleotides align to TRBD2. The CDR3 is 20 residues long. After removal of 5 bases from V and 0 bases from J, the junction contained 18 bases not matched to a gene. Germline V gives CDR1 SGHAT, CDR2 FQDESV (reference sequence).

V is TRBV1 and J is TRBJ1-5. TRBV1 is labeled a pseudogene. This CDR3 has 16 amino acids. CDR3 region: CTSSQERTGCNQPQHF. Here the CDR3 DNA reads TGCACCAGCAGCCAAGAGAGGACGGGTTGCAATCAGCCCCAGCATTTT.

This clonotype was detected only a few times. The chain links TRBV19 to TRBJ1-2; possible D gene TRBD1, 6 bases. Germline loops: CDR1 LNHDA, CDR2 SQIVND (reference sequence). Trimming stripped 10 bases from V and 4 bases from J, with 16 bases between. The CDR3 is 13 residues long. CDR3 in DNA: TGTGCCACAACTAGGAGGGGGTTCTATGGCTACACCTTC. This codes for CATTRRGFYGYTF. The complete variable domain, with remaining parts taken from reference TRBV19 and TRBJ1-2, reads DGGITQSPKYLFRKEGQNVTLSCEQNLNHDAMYWYRQDPGQGLRLIYYSQIVNDFQKGDIAEGYSVSREKKESFPLTVTSAQKNPTAFYLCATTRRGFYGYTFGSGTRLTVV.

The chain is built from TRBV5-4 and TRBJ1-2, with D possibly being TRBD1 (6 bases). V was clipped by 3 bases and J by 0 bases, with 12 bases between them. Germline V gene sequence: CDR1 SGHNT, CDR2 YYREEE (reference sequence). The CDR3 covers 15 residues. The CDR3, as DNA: TGTGCCAGCAGCTCTCGGGACACCCCTAACTATGGCTACACCTTC. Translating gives CASSSRDTPNYGYTF.

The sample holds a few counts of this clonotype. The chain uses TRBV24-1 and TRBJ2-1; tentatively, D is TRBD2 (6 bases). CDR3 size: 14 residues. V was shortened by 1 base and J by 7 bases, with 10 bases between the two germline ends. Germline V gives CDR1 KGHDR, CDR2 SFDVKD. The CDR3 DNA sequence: TGTGCCACCAGTGATTTCGGGAGACGGAATGAGCAGTTCTTC. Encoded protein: CATSDFGRRNEQFF.

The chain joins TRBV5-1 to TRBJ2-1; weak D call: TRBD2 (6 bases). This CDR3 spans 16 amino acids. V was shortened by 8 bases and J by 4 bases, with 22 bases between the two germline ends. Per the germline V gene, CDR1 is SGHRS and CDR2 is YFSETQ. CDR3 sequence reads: CASSRWSGGTYNEQFF. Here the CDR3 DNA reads TGCGCCAGTTCTCGGTGGTCTGGCGGGACTTACAATGAGCAGTTCTTC.

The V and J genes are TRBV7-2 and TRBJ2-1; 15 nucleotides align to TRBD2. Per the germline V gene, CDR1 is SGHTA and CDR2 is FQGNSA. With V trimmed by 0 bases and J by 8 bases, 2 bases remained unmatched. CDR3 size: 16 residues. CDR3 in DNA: TGTGCCAGCAGCTTAGCGGGACTAGCGGGGGGCTATGAGCAGTTCTTC. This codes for CASSLAGLAGGYEQFF. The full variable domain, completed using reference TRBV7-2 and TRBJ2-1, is GAGVSQSPSNKVTEKGKDVELRCDPISGHTALYWYRQSLGQGLEFLIYFQGNSAPDKSGLPSDRFSAERTGGSVSTLTIQRTQQEDSAVYLCASSLAGLAGGYEQFFGPGTRLTVL.

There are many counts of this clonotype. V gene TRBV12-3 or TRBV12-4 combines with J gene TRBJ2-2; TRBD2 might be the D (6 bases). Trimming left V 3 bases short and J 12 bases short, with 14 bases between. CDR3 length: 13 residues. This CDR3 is CASSFGSREKLFF. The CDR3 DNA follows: TGTGCCAGCAGTTTTGGGTCCCGGGAGAAGCTGTTTTTT.

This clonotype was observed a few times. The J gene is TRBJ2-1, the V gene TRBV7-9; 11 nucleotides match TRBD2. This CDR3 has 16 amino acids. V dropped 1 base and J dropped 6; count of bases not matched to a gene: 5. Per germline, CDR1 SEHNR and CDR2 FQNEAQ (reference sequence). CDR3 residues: CASSLVRLAGINEQFF. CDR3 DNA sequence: TGTGCCAGCAGCTTAGTTCGACTAGCGGGGATCAATGAGCAGTTCTTC.

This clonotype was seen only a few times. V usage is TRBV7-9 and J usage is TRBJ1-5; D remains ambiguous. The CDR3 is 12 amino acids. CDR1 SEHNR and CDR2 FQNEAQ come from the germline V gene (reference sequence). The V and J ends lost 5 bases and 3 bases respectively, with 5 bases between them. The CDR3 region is CASSVTNQPQHF. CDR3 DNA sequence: TGTGCCAGCAGCGTGACCAATCAGCCCCAGCATTTT.